The clone carrying this T cell receptor (beta chain) was counted only a few times. Its antigen is not known. The V gene lost 4 bases and the J gene lost 2 bases, with 13 bases spanning the gap. CDR1 SGHNT and CDR2 YYREEE come from the germline V gene (reference sequence). This CDR3 has 14 amino acids. This entry comes from a study of beta chain features in type 1 diabetes. Overall study results and limits: Highly expressing activated T cells could be over-counted with a cDNA template. Moderately but significantly shorter TCRB CDR3s were found in Type 1 diabetes patients in all four CD4+ subsets.

Since all of the isolated RNA was reverse transcribed, expressed TCRB transcripts were what got sequenced. This table comes from immunoSEQ multiplex PCR, and its TCRdb copy is limited to in-frame clones, with some not included. The data show 600,000 to 700,000 clones, 9.5% to 15% seen once. The chain uses TRBV5-4 and TRBJ2-7; possibly TRBD1 for D (6 bases). This clonotype originated in a man aged 30 to 45 with type 1 diabetes. Sequencing used naive CD4+ T cells from blood. CDR3 amino acids: CASSKGQSTYEQYF. The CDR3 coding sequence is TGTGCCAGCAGCAAAGGACAGTCTACCTACGAGCAGTACTTC.